This is a list of T cell receptor beta chains from one sample in a study of CD8 T cells in ankylosing spondylitis. Via MiXCR, TCRdb re-called the 5' RACE reads, giving one row per CDR3 protein. The sample contains about 340,000 distinct CDR3 sequences, about 14% of which appear only once. The material sequenced was blood, either unsorted or a sorted T cell fraction (not recorded which). These TCRs come from a male donor with ankylosing spondylitis or in good health (not recorded which). The CDR3 runs from the conserved cysteine through the conserved F or W. D genes are given only for firm matches. The size field is filled for only some rows; it gives once, few, many or a size class.

clone size: NA
J gene: TRBJ2-7
V gene: TRBV10-3
D gene: TRBD2
CDR3 protein: CAISTGSLAGVYEQYF
CDR3 DNA: TGTGCCATCAGCACAGGGAGCCTAGCGGGAGTCTACGAGCAGTACTTC

clone size: few
J gene: TRBJ1-1
V gene: TRBV29-1
D gene: NA
CDR3 protein: CSVRFPGSHTEAFF
CDR3 DNA: TGCAGCGTTCGGTTTCCAGGATCCCACACTGAAGCTTTCTTT

clone size: NA
J gene: TRBJ2-3
V gene: TRBV6-1
D gene: NA
CDR3 protein: CASAFAVTDTQYF
CDR3 DNA: TGTGCCAGCGCCTTCGCGGTTACAGATACGCAGTATTTT

clone size: few
J gene: TRBJ1-2
V gene: TRBV11-2
D gene: NA
CDR3 protein: CASSPVRGGIYGYTF
CDR3 DNA: TGTGCCAGCAGCCCCGTCCGGGGAGGTATCTATGGCTACACCTTC

clone size: many
J gene: TRBJ1-2
V gene: TRBV4-1
D gene: NA
CDR3 protein: CASSQSGLTLTNYGYTF
CDR3 DNA: TGCGCCAGCAGCCAATCGGGACTGACACTTACTAACTATGGCTACACCTTC

clone size: NA
J gene: TRBJ2-1
V gene: TRBV20-1
D gene: TRBD2
CDR3 protein: CSARDSGHSYNEQFF
CDR3 DNA: TGCAGTGCTAGGGATAGCGGGCACTCCTACAATGAGCAGTTCTTC

clone size: many
J gene: TRBJ1-2
V gene: TRBV5-1
D gene: NA
CDR3 protein: CASSLVQGSYGYTF
CDR3 DNA: TGCGCCAGCAGCTTGGTTCAGGGTAGCTATGGCTACACCTTC

clone size: few
J gene: TRBJ1-4
V gene: TRBV5-5
D gene: TRBD1
CDR3 protein: CASSPDRADEKLFF
CDR3 DNA: TGTGCCAGCAGCCCTGACAGGGCGGATGAAAAACTGTTTTTT

clone size: many
J gene: TRBJ2-5
V gene: TRBV11-2
D gene: NA
CDR3 protein: CASSLDRETQYF
CDR3 DNA: TGTGCCAGCAGCTTAGATCGTGAGACCCAGTACTTC

clone size: NA
J gene: TRBJ2-2
V gene: TRBV27
D gene: TRBD2
CDR3 protein: CASTPAGGTPPGGELFF
CDR3 DNA: TGTGCCAGCACCCCCGCGGGGGGTACCCCTCCGGGCGGGGAGCTGTTTTTT

clone size: NA
J gene: TRBJ2-5
V gene: TRBV7-9
D gene: TRBD1
CDR3 protein: CASSADREGTQYF
CDR3 DNA: TGTGCCAGCAGCGCCGACAGGGAAGGGACCCAGTACTTC

clone size: NA
J gene: TRBJ2-2
V gene: TRBV6-2/TRBV6-3
D gene: NA
CDR3 protein: CASSYKLAGELFF
CDR3 DNA: TGTGCCAGCAGTTACAAGCTAGCCGGGGAGCTGTTTTTT

clone size: few
J gene: TRBJ2-3
V gene: TRBV5-5
D gene: NA
CDR3 protein: CASSLSAIRYF
CDR3 DNA: TGTGCCAGCAGCCTCTCGGCCATACGGTATTTT

clone size: NA
J gene: TRBJ2-2
V gene: TRBV4-2
D gene: TRBD1
CDR3 protein: CASSQERQGPSGELFF
CDR3 DNA: TGTGCCAGCAGCCAAGAACGACAGGGGCCCAGCGGGGAGCTGTTTTTT

clone size: few
J gene: TRBJ1-1
V gene: TRBV12-3/TRBV12-4
D gene: NA
CDR3 protein: CASERRMNTEAFF
CDR3 DNA: TGTGCCAGCGAACGGAGAATGAACACTGAAGCTTTCTTT

clone size: NA
J gene: TRBJ2-1
V gene: TRBV7-2
D gene: NA
CDR3 protein: CASSFLKGSNEQFF
CDR3 DNA: TGTGCCAGCAGCTTCTTAAAGGGGTCCAATGAGCAGTTCTTC

clone size: NA
J gene: TRBJ2-7
V gene: TRBV5-1
D gene: NA
CDR3 protein: CASSLASSAGDREQYF
CDR3 DNA: TGCGCCAGCAGCTTGGCTAGCTCGGCAGGGGATCGTGAGCAGTACTTC